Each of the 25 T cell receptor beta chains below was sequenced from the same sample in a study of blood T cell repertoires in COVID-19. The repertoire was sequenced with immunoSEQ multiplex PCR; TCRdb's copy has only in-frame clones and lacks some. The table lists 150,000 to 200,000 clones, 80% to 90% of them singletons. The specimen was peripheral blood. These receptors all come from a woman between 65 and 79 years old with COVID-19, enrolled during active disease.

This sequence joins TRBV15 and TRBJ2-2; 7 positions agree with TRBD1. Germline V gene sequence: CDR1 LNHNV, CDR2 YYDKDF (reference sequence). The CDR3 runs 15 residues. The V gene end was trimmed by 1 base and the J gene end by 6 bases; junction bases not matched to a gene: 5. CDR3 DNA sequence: TGTGCCACCAGCAGAGTGAGGGGGCAGTCCGGGGAGCTGTTTTTT. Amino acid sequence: CATSRVRGQSGELFF.

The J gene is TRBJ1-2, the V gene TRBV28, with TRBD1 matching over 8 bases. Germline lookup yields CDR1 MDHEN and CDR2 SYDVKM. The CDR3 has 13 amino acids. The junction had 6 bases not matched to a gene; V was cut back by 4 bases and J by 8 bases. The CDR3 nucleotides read TGTGCCAGCAGTTCACGGACAGGGATGGGCTACACCTTC. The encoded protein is CASSSRTGMGYTF.

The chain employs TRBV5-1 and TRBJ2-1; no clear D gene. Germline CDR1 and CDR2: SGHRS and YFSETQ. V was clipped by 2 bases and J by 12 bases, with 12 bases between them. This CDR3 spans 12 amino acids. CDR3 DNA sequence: TGCGCCAGCAGCTTAACTTCTCGAGGGCAGTTCTTC. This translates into CASSLTSRGQFF.

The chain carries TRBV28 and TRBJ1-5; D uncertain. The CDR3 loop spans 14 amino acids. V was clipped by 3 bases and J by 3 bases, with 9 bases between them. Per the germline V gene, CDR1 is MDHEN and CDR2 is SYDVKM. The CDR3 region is CASSLGLPNQPQHF. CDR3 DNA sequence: TGTGCCAGCAGTTTGGGCCTGCCCAATCAGCCCCAGCATTTT.

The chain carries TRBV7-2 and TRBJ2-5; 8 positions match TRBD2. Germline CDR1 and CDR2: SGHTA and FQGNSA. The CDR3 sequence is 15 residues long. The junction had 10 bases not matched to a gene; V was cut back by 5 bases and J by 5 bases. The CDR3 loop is CASSAPGLGGETQYF. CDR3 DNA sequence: TGTGCCAGCAGCGCCCCGGGACTAGGGGGGGAGACCCAGTACTTC.

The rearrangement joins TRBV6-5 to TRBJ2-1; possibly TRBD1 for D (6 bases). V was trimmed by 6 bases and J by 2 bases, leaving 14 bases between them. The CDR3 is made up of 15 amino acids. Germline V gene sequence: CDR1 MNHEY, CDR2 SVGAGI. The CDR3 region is CASSLAQGPYNEQFF. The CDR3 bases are TGTGCCAGCAGCCTGGCACAGGGCCCCTACAATGAGCAGTTCTTC.

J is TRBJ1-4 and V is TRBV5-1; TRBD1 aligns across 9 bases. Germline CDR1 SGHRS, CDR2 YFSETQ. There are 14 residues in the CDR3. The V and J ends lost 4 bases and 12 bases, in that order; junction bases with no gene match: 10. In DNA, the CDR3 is TGCGCCAGCAGCCTGGGACAGGGCTTAGGGGAACTGTTTTTT. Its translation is CASSLGQGLGELFF.

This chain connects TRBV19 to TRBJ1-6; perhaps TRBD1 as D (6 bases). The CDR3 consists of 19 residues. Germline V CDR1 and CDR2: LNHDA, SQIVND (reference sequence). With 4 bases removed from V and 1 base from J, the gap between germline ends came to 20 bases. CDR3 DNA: TGTGCCAGTAGTACCCCCCTGGGGGCAGGTCGATCCTATAATTCACCCCTCCACTTT. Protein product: CASSTPLGAGRSYNSPLHF.

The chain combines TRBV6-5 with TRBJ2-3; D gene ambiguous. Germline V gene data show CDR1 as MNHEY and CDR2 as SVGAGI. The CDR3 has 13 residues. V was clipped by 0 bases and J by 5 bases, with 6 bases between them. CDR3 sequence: CASSYSHRDTQYF. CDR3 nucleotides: TGTGCCAGCAGTTACTCACACAGAGATACGCAGTATTTT.

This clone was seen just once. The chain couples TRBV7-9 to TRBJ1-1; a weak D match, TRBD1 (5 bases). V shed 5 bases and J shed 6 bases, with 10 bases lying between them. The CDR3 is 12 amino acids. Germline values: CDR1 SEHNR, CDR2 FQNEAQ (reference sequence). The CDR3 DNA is TGTGCCAGCAGCCGGGACTGGGCTGAAGCTTTCTTT. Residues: CASSRDWAEAFF.

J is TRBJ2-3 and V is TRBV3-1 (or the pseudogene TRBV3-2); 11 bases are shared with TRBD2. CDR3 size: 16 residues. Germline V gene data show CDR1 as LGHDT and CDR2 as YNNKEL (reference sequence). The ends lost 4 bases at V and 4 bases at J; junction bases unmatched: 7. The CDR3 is CASSRVAGGVADTQYF. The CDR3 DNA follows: TGTGCCAGCAGCCGAGTAGCGGGGGGGGTCGCAGATACGCAGTATTTT.

The CDR3 nucleotides read TGTGCCAGCAGCGCCAAAAACACCGGGGAGCTGTTTTTT. Translating gives CASSAKNTGELFF. This chain uses TRBV9 with TRBJ2-2; D call uncertain. The CDR3 totals 13 residues. V was pared by 3 bases and J by 2 bases, with 5 bases between. The germline V gene encodes CDR1 SGDLS and CDR2 YYNGEE.

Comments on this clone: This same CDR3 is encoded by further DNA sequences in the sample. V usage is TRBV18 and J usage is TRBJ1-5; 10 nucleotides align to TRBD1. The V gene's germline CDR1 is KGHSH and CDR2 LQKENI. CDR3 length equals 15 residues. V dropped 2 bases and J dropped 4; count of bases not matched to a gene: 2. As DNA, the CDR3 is TGTGCCAGCTCACCATGGACAGGGGGGAATCAGCCCCAGCATTTT. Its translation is CASSPWTGGNQPQHF.

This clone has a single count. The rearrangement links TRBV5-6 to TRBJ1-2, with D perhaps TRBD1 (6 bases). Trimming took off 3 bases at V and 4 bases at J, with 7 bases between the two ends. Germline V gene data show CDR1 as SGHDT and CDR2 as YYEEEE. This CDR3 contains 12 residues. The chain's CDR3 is CASSSDSYGYTF. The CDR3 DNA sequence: TGTGCCAGCAGCTCGGACAGCTATGGCTACACCTTC.

The chain's CDR3 is CASSQRLAEVGETQYF. The CDR3 nucleotides read TGTGCCAGCAGCCAACGACTAGCGGAGGTCGGGGAGACCCAGTACTTC. The gene calls are TRBV3-1 (or the pseudogene TRBV3-2) and TRBJ2-5, with TRBD2 matching over 9 bases. The CDR3 length is 16 residues. Trimming removed 2 bases from V and 5 bases from J; junction bases left unmatched: 9. Germline CDR1 is LGHDT and CDR2 is YNNKEL (reference sequence).

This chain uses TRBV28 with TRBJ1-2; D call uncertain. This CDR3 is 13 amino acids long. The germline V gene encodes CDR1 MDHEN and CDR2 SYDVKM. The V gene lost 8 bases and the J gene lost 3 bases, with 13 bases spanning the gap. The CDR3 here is CASLQHTDYGYTF. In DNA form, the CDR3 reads TGTGCCAGCTTACAGCATACAGACTATGGCTACACCTTC.

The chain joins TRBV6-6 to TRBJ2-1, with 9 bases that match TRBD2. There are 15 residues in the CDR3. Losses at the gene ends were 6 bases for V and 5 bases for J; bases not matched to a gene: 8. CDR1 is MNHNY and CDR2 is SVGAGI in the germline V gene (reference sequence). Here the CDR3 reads CASSRGASGDNEQFF. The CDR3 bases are TGTGCCAGCAGCCGCGGGGCTAGCGGGGACAATGAGCAGTTCTTC.

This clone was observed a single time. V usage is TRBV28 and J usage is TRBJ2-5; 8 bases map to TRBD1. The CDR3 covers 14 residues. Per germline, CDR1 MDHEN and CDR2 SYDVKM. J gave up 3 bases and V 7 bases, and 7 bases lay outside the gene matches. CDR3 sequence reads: CASNRLTGEETQYF. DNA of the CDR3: TGTGCCAGCAACCGTCTGACAGGGGAAGAGACCCAGTACTTC.

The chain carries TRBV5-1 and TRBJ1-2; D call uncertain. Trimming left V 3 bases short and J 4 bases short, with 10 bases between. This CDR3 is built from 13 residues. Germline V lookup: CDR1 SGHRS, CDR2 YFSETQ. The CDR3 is CASSSGSRYGYTF. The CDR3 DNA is TGCGCCAGCAGCTCCGGGTCGCGCTATGGCTACACCTTC. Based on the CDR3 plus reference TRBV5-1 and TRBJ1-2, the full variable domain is KAGVTQTPRYLIKTRGQQVTLSCSPISGHRSVSWYQQTPGQGLQFLFEYFSETQRNKGNFPGRFSGRQFSNSRSEMNVSTLELGDSALYLCASSSGSRYGYTFGSGTRLTVV.

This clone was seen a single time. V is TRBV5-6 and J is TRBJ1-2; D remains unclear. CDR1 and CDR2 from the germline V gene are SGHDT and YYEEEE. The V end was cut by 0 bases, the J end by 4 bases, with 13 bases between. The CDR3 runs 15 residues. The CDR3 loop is CASSLVGEQIYGYTF. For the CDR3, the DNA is TGTGCCAGCAGCTTGGTCGGAGAGCAAATCTATGGCTACACCTTC. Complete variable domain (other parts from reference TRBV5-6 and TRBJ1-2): DAGVTQSPTHLIKTRGQQVTLRCSPKSGHDTVSWYQQALGQGPQFIFQYYEEEERQRGNFPDRFSGHQFPNYSSELNVNALLLGDSALYLCASSLVGEQIYGYTFGSGTRLTVV.

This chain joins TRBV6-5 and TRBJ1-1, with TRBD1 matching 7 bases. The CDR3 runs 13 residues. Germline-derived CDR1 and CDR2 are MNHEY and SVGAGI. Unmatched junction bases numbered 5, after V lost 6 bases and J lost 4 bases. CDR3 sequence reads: CASRTPGGTEAFF. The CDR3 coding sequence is TGTGCCAGCAGGACCCCAGGGGGCACTGAAGCTTTCTTT.

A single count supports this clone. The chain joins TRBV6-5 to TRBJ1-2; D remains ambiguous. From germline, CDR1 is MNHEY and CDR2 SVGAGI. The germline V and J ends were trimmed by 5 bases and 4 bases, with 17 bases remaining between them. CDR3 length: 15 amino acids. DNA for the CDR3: TGTGCCAGCAGTCCCTCCTATAGTGCCCTCTATGGCTACACCTTC. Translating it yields CASSPSYSALYGYTF.

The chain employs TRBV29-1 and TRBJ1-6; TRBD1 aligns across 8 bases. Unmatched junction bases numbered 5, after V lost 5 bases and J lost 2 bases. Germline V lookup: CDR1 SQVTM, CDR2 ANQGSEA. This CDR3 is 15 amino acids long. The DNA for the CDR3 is TGCAGCGTTCAGGGGGCCACCCCCTATAATTCACCCCTCCACTTT. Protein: CSVQGATPYNSPLHF.

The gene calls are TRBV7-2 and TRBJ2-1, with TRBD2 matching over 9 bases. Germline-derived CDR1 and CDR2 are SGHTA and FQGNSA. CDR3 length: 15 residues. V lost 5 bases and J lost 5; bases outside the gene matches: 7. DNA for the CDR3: TGTGCCAGCAGCCAGCTGCGGGAGGGCCACAATGAGCAGTTCTTC. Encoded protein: CASSQLREGHNEQFF.

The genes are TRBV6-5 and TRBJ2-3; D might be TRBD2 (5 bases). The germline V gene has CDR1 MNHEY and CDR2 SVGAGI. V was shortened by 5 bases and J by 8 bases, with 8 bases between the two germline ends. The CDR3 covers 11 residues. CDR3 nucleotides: TGTGCCAGCAGTAACGGAGGTACGCAGTATTTT. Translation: CASSNGGTQYF.